This T cell receptor beta chain comes out of a study of blood T cell repertoires in COVID-19. CDR1 is LNHDA, CDR2 SQIVND, per germline (reference sequence). Trimming took 4 bases from V and 7 from J, leaving 14 bases between them. The CDR3 is 15 amino acids. Produced via immunoSEQ multiplex PCR; TCRdb's table is partial and in-frame only. The table includes around 300,000 clones, around nine tenths detected once. This clone occurred once. This clonotype was sampled from a woman between 40 and 55 years old who had recovered from COVID-19. Sequenced input: peripheral blood. The genes are TRBV19 and TRBJ1-6; no clear D. CDR3 region: CASSTAGTTNSPLHF. For the CDR3, the DNA is TGTGCCAGTAGTACCGCCGGCACTACCAATTCACCCCTCCACTTT.